A single sample gave rise to the 12 T cell receptor beta chains below, sequenced in a study of blood T cell repertoires in COVID-19. Using immunoSEQ multiplex PCR, the repertoire was profiled, and TCRdb retains in-frame clones only, with some absent. The sample yields 150,000 to 200,000 clones, under 80% seen once. The sample comprised PBMCs or T cells enriched from blood (not recorded which). These TCRs come from a woman in her forties or fifties with acute COVID-19.

This chain connects TRBV29-1 to TRBJ1-1; 8 positions match TRBD1. V was clipped by 5 bases and J by 5 bases; unmatched bases: 10. There are 14 residues in the CDR3. CDR1 and CDR2 from the germline V gene are SQVTM and ANQGSEA. The CDR3 is CSVTPGQGGTEAFF. DNA for the CDR3: TGCAGCGTTACCCCCGGACAGGGAGGAACTGAAGCTTTCTTT.

The chain has TRBV28 and TRBJ1-3; 9 nucleotides align to TRBD1. Germline-derived CDR1 and CDR2 are MDHEN and SYDVKM. The J segment lost 1 base and the V segment lost 6 bases, leaving 4 bases of the junction unmatched. The CDR3 length is 15 residues. In DNA form, the CDR3 reads TGTGCCAGCAGGCCGGGGACAGGGTCTGGAAACACCATATATTTT. Protein sequence: CASRPGTGSGNTIYF.

This clone has just a few counts. This chain links TRBV18 with TRBJ2-1; D may be TRBD2 (5 bases). Germline CDR1 and CDR2: KGHSH and LQKENI. CDR3 length: 14 amino acids. V was pared by 2 bases and J by 7 bases, with 12 bases between. CDR3 loop: CASSPLLEKNEQFF. CDR3 DNA: TGTGCCAGCTCACCATTACTAGAAAAGAATGAGCAGTTCTTC.

This chain connects TRBV6-5 to TRBJ2-3; TRBD1 agrees at 7 bases. The CDR3 runs 15 residues. The ends lost 2 bases at V and 1 base at J; junction bases unmatched: 3. CDR1 is MNHEY, CDR2 SVGAGI, per germline. CDR3 loop: CASSYPQGGTDTQYF. DNA of the CDR3: TGTGCCAGCAGTTACCCGCAGGGGGGCACAGATACGCAGTATTTT.

This sequence joins TRBV11-2 and TRBJ2-5; 15 nucleotides agree with TRBD2. Germline values: CDR1 SGHAT, CDR2 FQNNGV. The CDR3 loop spans 17 amino acids. V was pared by 4 bases and J by 10 bases, with 13 bases of the junction left unmatched. CDR3 sequence reads: CASSWGTSGGTKGGQYF. The CDR3 bases are TGTGCCAGCAGCTGGGGGACTAGCGGGGGGACCAAGGGTGGCCAGTACTTC.

In DNA form, the CDR3 reads TGTGCCAGCAGTGATCCGAGGGTAGTGGGATCACCCCTCCACTTT. Its translation is CASSDPRVVGSPLHF. The chain recombines TRBV6-1 with TRBJ1-6, with unresolved D. CDR3 length: 15 amino acids. V lost 3 bases to trimming and J lost 10 bases, with 16 bases between them. CDR1 and CDR2 (germline): MNHNS, SASEGT.

The chain joins TRBV23-1 to TRBJ2-7; the D gene is possibly TRBD2 (6 bases). TRBV23-1 is placed among ORFs of uncertain function. The CDR3 sequence is 13 residues long. Trimming removed 4 bases from V and 7 bases from J, with 14 bases in between. CDR3 region: CASSPRGLGEQYV. The DNA of the CDR3 is TGCGCCAGCAGTCCCCGGGGGTTGGGGGAGCAGTACGTC.

This sequence joins TRBV5-4 and TRBJ2-5; D unclear. The CDR3 is 15 residues long. Per germline, CDR1 SGHNT and CDR2 YYREEE (reference sequence). V was cut by 3 bases and J by 2 bases, with 14 bases left in between. CDR3 protein: CASSWRRPMQETQYF. The CDR3 nucleotides read TGTGCCAGCAGCTGGCGGCGGCCGATGCAAGAGACCCAGTACTTC. Using reference TRBV5-4 and TRBJ2-5 for the parts outside the CDR3, the full variable domain is ETGVTQSPTHLIKTRGQQVTLRCSSQSGHNTVSWYQQALGQGPQFIFQYYREEENGRGNFPPRFSGLQFPNYSSELNVNALELDDSALYLCASSWRRPMQETQYFGPGTRLLVL.

This clone showed up just a few times. The rearrangement joins TRBV11-2 to TRBJ1-4, with D maybe TRBD1 (6 bases). This CDR3 region has 14 residues. Germline lookup yields CDR1 SGHAT and CDR2 FQNNGV. V was shortened by 7 bases and J by 5 bases, with 14 bases between the two germline ends. This CDR3 reads CASTPGASNEKLFF. CDR3 coding DNA: TGTGCCAGCACTCCAGGGGCCTCAAATGAAAAACTGTTTTTT. The full variable domain, in which reference TRBV11-2 and TRBJ1-4 provide the parts outside the CDR3, is EAGVAQSPRYKIIEKRQSVAFWCNPISGHATLYWYQQILGQGPKLLIQFQNNGVVDDSQLPKDRFSAERLKGVDSTLKIQPAKLEDSAVYLCASTPGASNEKLFFGSGTQLSVL.

The chain combines TRBV2 with TRBJ2-2; 10 bases line up with TRBD2. Germline V gene sequence: CDR1 SNHLY, CDR2 FYNNEI. The CDR3 runs to 18 residues. The ends lost 9 bases at V and 1 base at J; junction bases unmatched: 14. CDR3 nucleotide sequence: TGTGCCAGTAAGCAAGCTAGCGGGGGCCTTAAGAACACCGGGGAGCTGTTTTTT. Translation: CASKQASGGLKNTGELFF. Supplemented by reference TRBV2 and TRBJ2-2, the full variable domain reads EPEVTQTPSHQVTQMGQEVILRCVPISNHLYFYWYRQILGQKVEFLVSFYNNEISEKSEIFDDQFSVERPDGSNFTLKIRSTKLEDSAMYFCASKQASGGLKNTGELFFGEGSRLTVL.

The chain links TRBV6-2 or TRBV6-3 to TRBJ1-5, with D perhaps matching TRBD1 (5 bases). V shed 0 bases and J shed 6 bases, with 9 bases lying between them. Per germline, CDR1 MNHEY and CDR2 SVGEGT. The CDR3 sequence is 14 residues long. The CDR3 DNA follows: TGTGCCAGCAGTTACTCGACAGTGAGTCAGCCCCAGCATTTT. It codes for CASSYSTVSQPQHF.

A single count supports this clone. The V call is TRBV14, the J call TRBJ2-7; a weak D match, TRBD1 (6 bases). This CDR3 spans 13 amino acids. Deletions cut 4 bases from V and 5 bases from J, with 12 bases between. CDR1 and CDR2 (germline): SGHDN, FVKESK. CDR3 bases: TGTGCCAGCAGCCCGCAGGGGTCCAACGAGCAGTACGTC. Residues: CASSPQGSNEQYV.